This TCR beta chain was captured by sequencing in a study of T cell responses to AZD1222 COVID-19 vaccine. Study-level findings and limits: Repertoire collection took place solely once the T cell response had peaked. Two doses of AZD1222 preceded a rise in Spike-specific TCR breadth and depth. The donor group comprised mostly white British people and more females; the analysis possibly underestimated clonal diversity.

Data came from immunoSEQ multiplex PCR; TCRdb stores just in-frame clones and leaves some out. This sample has about 180,000 clones; roughly 94% occur once, and the top ten carry 1.5% to 2%. On this clone itself: Its specificity is not known.

The germline V gene encodes CDR1 ENHRY and CDR2 SYGVKD. CDR3 length equals 14 residues. J gave up 0 bases and V 6 bases, and 2 bases lay outside the gene matches. Second-dose schedules of about 4 or about 12 weeks were combined. The input for sequencing was peripheral blood, taken 28 days after the second AZD1222 dose. The V call is TRBV10-3, the J call TRBJ1-5; the match to TRBD1 covers 7 bases. The sequence derives from an adult who received the AZD1222 COVID-19 vaccine. The CDR3 sequence is CAIRRQGSNQPQHF. CDR3 DNA sequence: TGTGCCATCAGAAGACAGGGTAGCAATCAGCCCCAGCATTTT.